This T cell receptor (beta chain) was identified in a study of shared clonotypes between healthy human individuals. Study results and caveats: Clonotypes shared by all four sorted-subset donors had higher generation probabilities than non-shared clonotypes. Donor scarcity curtailed the genetic and exposure-history diversity represented herein.

Points on this clone: The antigen remains unidentified.

Only CD45RO-negative cells positively selected for CCR7 counted as naive CD8 cells, so terminally differentiated effector memory CD45RA+ cells were excluded. The data were produced by immunoSEQ multiplex PCR, yet TCRdb's version contains in-frame clones alone and is incomplete. The data show 1.5 million to 2.5 million clones, just under 95% seen once. Trimming removed 4 bases from V and 7 bases from J, with 16 bases in between. CDR3 length equals 14 residues. Germline V gives CDR1 SEHNR, CDR2 FQNEAQ (reference sequence). This TCR derives from a man aged 18 to 29 in good health. This rearrangement joins TRBV7-9 to TRBJ1-2; the D is unclear. Sequencing used naive CD8+ T cells sorted from blood. The CDR3 here is CASSSGFVKGGYTF. DNA of the CDR3: TGTGCCAGCAGCTCCGGGTTCGTGAAGGGTGGCTACACCTTC.